Below, 16 T cell receptor beta chains from the same sample are listed, as sequenced in a study of T cells in Graves' hyperthyroidism and ophthalmopathy. The CDR3 regions of TCR beta were amplified from RNA transcripts. The TCR CDR3 was amplified in a first-round RT-PCR using the HTBI primer set. TCRdb re-called the multiplex PCR reads with MiXCR, one entry per CDR3 protein. This table has around 600,000 distinct CDR3 sequences, about 45% appearing once. Sequencing input: peripheral blood or thyroid tissue (not recorded which). These receptors were collected from an adult man with Graves' disease, either hyperthyroidism or ophthalmopathy (not recorded which).

This clonotype has a count of ten or more. The chain couples TRBV29-1 to TRBJ1-4; D is undetermined. The germline V gene encodes CDR1 SQVTM and CDR2 ANQGSEA. The V end was cut by 6 bases, the J end by 7 bases, with 12 bases between. This CDR3 is 12 amino acids long. This CDR3 reads CSVGRRGEKLFF. DNA of the CDR3: TGCAGCGTAGGCCGGCGGGGTGAAAAACTGTTTTTT. Filled out from reference TRBV29-1 and TRBJ1-4, the complete variable domain reads SAVISQKPSRDICQRGTSLTIQCQVDSQVTMMFWYRQQPGQSLTLIATANQGSEATYESGFVIDKFPISRPNLTFSTLTVSNMSPEDSSIYLCSVGRRGEKLFFGSGTQLSVL.

The rearrangement links TRBV25-1 to TRBJ1-2; 7 nucleotides agree with TRBD1. V shed 3 bases, J shed 10 bases, and the junction held 17 bases outside the gene matches. There are 16 residues in the CDR3. CDR1 and CDR2 (germline): MGHDK, SYGVNS. DNA of the CDR3: TGTGCCAGCAGTGACAACCGACATTCGACAGGGCTGGACTACACCTTC. Translated, it gives CASSDNRHSTGLDYTF.

Of note for this clonotype: This may come from a read error, since a much larger clone is one base off. The chain's CDR3 is CASSPETQGAGEKLFF. The CDR3, as DNA: TGTGCCAGCAGCCCAGAGACCCAGGGGGCAGGCGAAAAACTGTTTTTT. This chain connects TRBV7-2 to TRBJ1-4; 8 nucleotides align to TRBD1. The CDR3 is 16 amino acids. Germline lookup yields CDR1 SGHTA and CDR2 FQGNSA. The ends lost 5 bases at V and 8 bases at J; junction bases unmatched: 13.

This clonotype has more than one count but fewer than ten. The chain uses TRBV20-1 and TRBJ1-5; D is ambiguous. The CDR3 extends over 14 amino acids. Germline CDR1 and CDR2: DFQATT and SNEGSKA (reference sequence). Trimming pared 4 bases from V and 5 bases from J, leaving 15 bases between. CDR3 DNA: TGCAGTGCTATGAACGCAGGTATTGATCAGCCCCAGCATTTT. It specifies CSAMNAGIDQPQHF.

The chain is built from TRBV7-9 and TRBJ1-6, with D tentatively TRBD1 (6 bases). There are 14 residues in the CDR3. CDR1 SEHNR and CDR2 FQNEAQ come from the germline V gene (reference sequence). V gave up 5 bases and J gave up 9 bases, with 14 bases separating them. Here the CDR3 reads CASSPLQGTSPLHF. CDR3 DNA sequence: TGTGCCAGCAGCCCATTACAGGGAACTTCACCCCTCCACTTT. Together with reference TRBV7-9 and TRBJ1-6, the CDR3 gives the full variable domain: DTGVSQNPRHKITKRGQNVTFRCDPISEHNRLYWYRQTLGQGPEFLTYFQNEAQLEKSRLLSDRFSAERPKGSFSTLEIQRTEQGDSAMYLCASSPLQGTSPLHFGNGTRLTVT.

This clonotype was seen at least ten times. The chain combines TRBV29-1 with TRBJ2-2; D may be TRBD2 (6 bases). Germline V CDR1 and CDR2: SQVTM, ANQGSEA. There are 13 residues in the CDR3. The V and J ends lost 7 bases and 7 bases respectively, with 16 bases between them. CDR3 DNA: TGCAGCGCGCGCGGAGGGTCCGGCGGGGAGCTGTTTTTT. It encodes CSARGGSGGELFF.

The rearrangement joins TRBV10-3 to TRBJ1-1; no reliable D call. The germline CDR1 and CDR2 sequences are ENHRY and SYGVKD. Trimming pared 2 bases from V and 0 bases from J, leaving 10 bases between. The CDR3 has 15 amino acids. The chain's CDR3 is CAISEPQRLNTEAFF. The CDR3 DNA reads TGTGCCATCAGTGAGCCCCAGAGACTGAACACTGAAGCTTTCTTT.

The chain uses TRBV5-8 and TRBJ2-7; possible D gene TRBD1, 6 bases. The length of the CDR3 is 13 residues. CDR1 and CDR2 (germline): SGHTS, YDEGEE. The V gene lost 4 bases and the J gene lost 5 bases, with 13 bases spanning the gap. CDR3 in DNA: TGTGCCAGCAGCCCCCGTCGACAGGACGAGCAGTACTTC. Residues: CASSPRRQDEQYF.

In regard to this clonotype: One end of the junction varies from germline; a read error may be responsible. This chain joins TRBV20-1 and TRBJ1-2; D is uncertain. The CDR3 is 12 residues long. CDR1 is DFQATT, CDR2 SNEGSKA, per germline (reference sequence). The CDR3 coding sequence is TGCAGTGCTAGACTAGGGCCTCAAGGCTACGCCTTC. Translating gives CSARLGPQGYAF.

This clonotype has only a few counts. CDR3 DNA: TGTGCCAGCTCACCAGGGCAGGATCAGCCCCAGCATTTT. It specifies CASSPGQDQPQHF. V gene TRBV12-3 or TRBV12-4 combines with J gene TRBJ1-5; tentative D call: TRBD1 (5 bases). CDR3 length: 13 amino acids. The V end was cut by 8 bases, the J end by 5 bases, with 13 bases between.

The rearrangement links TRBV10-3 to TRBJ1-1; unclear D gene. The V end lost 4 bases, the J end lost 1 base, and 4 bases lay between the germline ends. The CDR3 has 12 amino acids. Germline values: CDR1 ENHRY, CDR2 SYGVKD. CDR3 coding DNA: TGTGCCATCAGTGGCGAGAACACTGAAGCTTTCTTT. Protein product: CAISGENTEAFF.

The chain links TRBV2 to TRBJ1-1, with 12 bases aligning to TRBD1. The CDR3 length is 14 residues. CDR1 is SNHLY and CDR2 is FYNNEI in the germline V gene. With 3 bases clipped from V and 11 bases from J, the junction kept 7 bases outside the gene matches. This chain's CDR3 is CASSDSGQGATAFF. The CDR3 DNA reads TGTGCCAGCAGTGATTCGGGACAGGGGGCTACGGCTTTCTTT.

Note on this clonotype: A much larger clone differs from this one at a single base, so this may be a read error. The J gene is TRBJ1-5, the V gene TRBV6-1; D not certain. CDR3 length equals 11 residues. Germline lookup yields CDR1 MNHNS and CDR2 SASEGT. The V end was cut by 5 bases, the J end by 4 bases, with 3 bases between. The CDR3 loop is CASSKNQPQHF. CDR3 DNA sequence: TGTGCCAGCAGTAAGAATCAGCCCCAGCATTTT.

V is TRBV7-9 and J is TRBJ2-7; 10 bases fit TRBD2. J lost 7 bases, V lost 5 bases, and 14 bases had no gene match. The CDR3 has 16 amino acids. Germline-derived CDR1 and CDR2 are SEHNR and FQNEAQ (reference sequence). Here the CDR3 reads CASSPPLAGGPGEQYF. The CDR3 nucleotides are TGTGCCAGCAGCCCTCCCTTAGCGGGAGGTCCCGGGGAGCAGTACTTC.

The V gene is TRBV7-6, the J gene TRBJ1-1, with 8 bases that match TRBD1. From germline, CDR1 is SGHVS and CDR2 FNYEAQ. CDR3 length equals 16 residues. The junction had 7 bases not matched to a gene; V was cut back by 0 bases and J by 4 bases. CDR3 in DNA: TGTGCCAGCAGCTTAGCTTCCTCCAGGGGGCTCACTGAAGCTTTCTTT. The encoded protein is CASSLASSRGLTEAFF.

Details on this clonotype: Just one base apart from a much larger clone, this may be a read error. The chain uses TRBV7-9 and TRBJ2-7; TRBD1 is a possible D gene (6 bases). Germline loops: CDR1 SEHNR, CDR2 FQNEAQ (reference sequence). The CDR3 has 13 amino acids. The CDR3 nucleotides read TGTGCCAACAGCTGGACAGCCTCCTACGAGCAGTACTTC. Amino acids: CANSWTASYEQYF. Supplemented by reference TRBV7-9 and TRBJ2-7, the full variable domain reads DTGVSQNPRHKITKRGQNVTFRCDPISEHNRLYWYRQTLGQGPEFLTYFQNEAQLEKSRLLSDRFSAERPKGSFSTLEIQRTEQGDSAMYLCANSWTASYEQYFGPGTRLTVT.